This T cell receptor beta chain is from a study of blood T cells in healthy people across ages. Study-wide results and caveats: Leaving the PBMCs unsorted stopped any conclusive comparison of naive versus antigen-experienced cells. Among long-lived donors, naive CD4+ cells were more numerous and diversity higher than in aged donors.

This clonotype was detected a few times. No antigen is known for it. This CDR3 spans 16 amino acids. V lost 1 base and J lost 2, with 12 bases in between. From germline, CDR1 is SGHTA and CDR2 FQGNSA. Through a sample-barcoded 5' primer and a J-beta primer mix, a second PCR was run for 7 to 11 cycles. TCRdb re-called the 5' RACE reads with MiXCR, one entry per CDR3 protein. The profile shows 900,000 to 950,000 distinct CDR3 sequences, almost 30% of them singletons. The same specimen was also included in a second study, on T cells of mothers and their children. From that report: For each mother, over 9 million TCR beta CDR3 reads were obtained, and for each child, around 3 million.

The gene calls are TRBV7-2 and TRBJ1-5, with D hard to call. The specimen sequenced was blood. This receptor was taken from a woman between 40 and 55 years old in good health. The DNA for the CDR3 is TGTGCCAGCAGCTTAGAAATTGGGGTTGGCAATCAGCCCCAGCATTTT. The encoded protein is CASSLEIGVGNQPQHF. The variable domain in full, with the rest retrieved from reference TRBV7-2 and TRBJ1-5, is GAGVSQSPSNKVTEKGKDVELRCDPISGHTALYWYRQSLGQGLEFLIYFQGNSAPDKSGLPSDRFSAERTGGSVSTLTIQRTQQEDSAVYLCASSLEIGVGNQPQHFGDGTRLSIL.